One and the same sample provided the 3 T cell receptor beta chains below, sequenced in a study of technical replicates of blood from several donors. Assay used: immunoSEQ multiplex PCR; TCRdb lists only in-frame clones, some missing. The sample carries about 70,000 clones, roughly 96% recorded once. The sample was T cells isolated from PBMCs. The source is a human donor in good health.

The chain joins TRBV28 to TRBJ1-1; 7 nucleotides match TRBD1. This CDR3 contains 15 residues. CDR1 is MDHEN, CDR2 SYDVKM, per germline. The V segment lost 2 bases and the J segment 5 bases; nucleotides outside the gene matches: 8. The CDR3 nucleotides are TGTGCCAGCAGTTTACCGAACAGGGGAAATACTGAAGCTTTCTTT. It specifies CASSLPNRGNTEAFF.

The CDR3 nucleotides read TGTGCCAGCAGCCCACTCCCGGGACAAGAATACGAGCAGTACTTC. Its protein product is CASSPLPGQEYEQYF. The rearrangement links TRBV27 to TRBJ2-7, with D possibly being TRBD1 (6 bases). Between the trimmed V and J ends, which lost 6 bases and 4 bases, there was a span of 19 bases. The length of the CDR3 is 15 residues. Germline loops: CDR1 MNHEY, CDR2 SMNVEV (reference sequence).

The CDR3 DNA reads as TGCAGCGTTGTAGGTGACAGGGCACACGAGCAGTACTTC. It specifies CSVVGDRAHEQYF. The chain couples TRBV29-1 to TRBJ2-7, with 7 bases aligning to TRBD1. This CDR3 spans 13 amino acids. V was clipped by 4 bases and J by 5 bases; unmatched bases: 8. Germline V gene sequence: CDR1 SQVTM, CDR2 ANQGSEA.